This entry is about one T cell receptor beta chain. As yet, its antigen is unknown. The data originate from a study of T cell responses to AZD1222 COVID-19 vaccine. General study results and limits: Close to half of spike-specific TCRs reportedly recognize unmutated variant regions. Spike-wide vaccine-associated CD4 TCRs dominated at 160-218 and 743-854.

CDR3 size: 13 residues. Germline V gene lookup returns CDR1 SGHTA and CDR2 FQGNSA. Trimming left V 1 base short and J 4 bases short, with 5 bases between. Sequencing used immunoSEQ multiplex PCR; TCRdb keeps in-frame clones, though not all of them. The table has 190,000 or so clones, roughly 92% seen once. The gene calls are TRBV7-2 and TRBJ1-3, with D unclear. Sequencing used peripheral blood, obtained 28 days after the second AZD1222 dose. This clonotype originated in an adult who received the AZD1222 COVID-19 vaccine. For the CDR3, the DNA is TGTGCCAGCAGCTTAGTTCGGGGAAACACCATATATTTT. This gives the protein CASSLVRGNTIYF.